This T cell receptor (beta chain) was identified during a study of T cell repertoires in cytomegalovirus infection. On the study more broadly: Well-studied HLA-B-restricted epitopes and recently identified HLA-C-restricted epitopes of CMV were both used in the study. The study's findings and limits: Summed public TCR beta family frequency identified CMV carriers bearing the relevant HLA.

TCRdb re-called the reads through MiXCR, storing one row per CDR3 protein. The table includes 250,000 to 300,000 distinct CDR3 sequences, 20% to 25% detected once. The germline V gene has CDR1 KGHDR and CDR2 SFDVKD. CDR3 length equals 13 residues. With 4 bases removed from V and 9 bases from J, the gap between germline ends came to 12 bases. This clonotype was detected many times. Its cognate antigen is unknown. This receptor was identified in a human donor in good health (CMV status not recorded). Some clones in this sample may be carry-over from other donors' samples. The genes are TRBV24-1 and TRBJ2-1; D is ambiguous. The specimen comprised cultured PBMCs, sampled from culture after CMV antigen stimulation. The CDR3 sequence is CATSDPPVLEQFF. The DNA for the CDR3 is TGTGCCACCAGTGACCCCCCCGTGCTTGAGCAGTTCTTC.